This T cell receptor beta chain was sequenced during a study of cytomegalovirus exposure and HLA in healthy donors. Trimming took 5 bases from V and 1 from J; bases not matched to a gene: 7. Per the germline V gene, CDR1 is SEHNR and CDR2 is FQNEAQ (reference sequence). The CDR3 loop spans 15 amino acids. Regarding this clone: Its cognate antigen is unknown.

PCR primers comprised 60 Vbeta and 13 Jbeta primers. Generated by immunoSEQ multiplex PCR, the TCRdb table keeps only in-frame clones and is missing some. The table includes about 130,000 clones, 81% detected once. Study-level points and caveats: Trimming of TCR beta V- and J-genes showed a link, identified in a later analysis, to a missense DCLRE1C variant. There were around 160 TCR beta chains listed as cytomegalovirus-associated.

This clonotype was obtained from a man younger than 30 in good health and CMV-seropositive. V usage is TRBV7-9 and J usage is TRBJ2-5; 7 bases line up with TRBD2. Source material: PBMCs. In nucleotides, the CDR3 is TGTGCCAGCAGCCAAAGTCGGGGGGTCCAAGAGACCCAGTACTTC. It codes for CASSQSRGVQETQYF. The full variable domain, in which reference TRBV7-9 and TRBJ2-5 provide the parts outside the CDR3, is DTGVSQNPRHKITKRGQNVTFRCDPISEHNRLYWYRQTLGQGPEFLTYFQNEAQLEKSRLLSDRFSAERPKGSFSTLEIQRTEQGDSAMYLCASSQSRGVQETQYFGPGTRLLVL.